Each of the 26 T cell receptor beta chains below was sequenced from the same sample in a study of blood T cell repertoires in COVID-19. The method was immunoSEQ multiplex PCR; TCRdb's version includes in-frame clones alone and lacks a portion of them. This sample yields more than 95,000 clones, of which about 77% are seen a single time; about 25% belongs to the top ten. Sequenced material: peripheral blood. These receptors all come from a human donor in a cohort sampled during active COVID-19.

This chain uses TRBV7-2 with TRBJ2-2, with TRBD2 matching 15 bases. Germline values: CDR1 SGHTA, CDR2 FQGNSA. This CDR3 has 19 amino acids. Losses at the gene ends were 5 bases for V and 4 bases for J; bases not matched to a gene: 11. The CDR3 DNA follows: TGTGCCAGCAGCCCCTCCCAGGGACTAGCGGGAGGTTCCACCGGGGAGCTGTTTTTT. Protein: CASSPSQGLAGGSTGELFF.

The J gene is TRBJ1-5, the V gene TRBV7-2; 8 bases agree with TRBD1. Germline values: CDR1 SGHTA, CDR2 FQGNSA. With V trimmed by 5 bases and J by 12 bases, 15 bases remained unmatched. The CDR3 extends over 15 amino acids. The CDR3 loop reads CASSLRQGPNRLQHF. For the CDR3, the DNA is TGTGCCAGCAGCCTAAGACAGGGGCCGAATCGCCTCCAGCATTTT. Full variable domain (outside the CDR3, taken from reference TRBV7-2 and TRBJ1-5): GAGVSQSPSNKVTEKGKDVELRCDPISGHTALYWYRQSLGQGLEFLIYFQGNSAPDKSGLPSDRFSAERTGGSVSTLTIQRTQQEDSAVYLCASSLRQGPNRLQHFGDGTRLSIL.

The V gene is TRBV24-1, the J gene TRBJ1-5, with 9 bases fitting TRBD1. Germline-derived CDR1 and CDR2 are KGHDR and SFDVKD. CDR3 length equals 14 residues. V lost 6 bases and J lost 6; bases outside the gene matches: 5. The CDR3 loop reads CATSSTGGGQPQHF. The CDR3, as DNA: TGTGCCACCAGTTCCACAGGGGGCGGTCAGCCCCAGCATTTT.

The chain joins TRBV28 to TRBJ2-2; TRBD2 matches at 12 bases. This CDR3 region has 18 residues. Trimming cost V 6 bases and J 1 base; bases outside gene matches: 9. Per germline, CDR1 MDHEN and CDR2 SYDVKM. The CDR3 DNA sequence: TGTGCCAGCAGCGTGACTAGCGGGAGATCTGGGAACACCGGGGAGCTGTTTTTT. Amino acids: CASSVTSGRSGNTGELFF.

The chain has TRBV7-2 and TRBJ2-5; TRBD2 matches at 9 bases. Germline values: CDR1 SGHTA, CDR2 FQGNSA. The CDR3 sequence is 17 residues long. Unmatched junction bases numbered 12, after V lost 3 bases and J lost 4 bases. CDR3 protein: CASSFGDRGGRAETQYF. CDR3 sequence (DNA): TGTGCCAGCAGCTTCGGGGACCGGGGCGGGAGGGCAGAGACCCAGTACTTC. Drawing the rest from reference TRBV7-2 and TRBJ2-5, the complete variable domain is GAGVSQSPSNKVTEKGKDVELRCDPISGHTALYWYRQSLGQGLEFLIYFQGNSAPDKSGLPSDRFSAERTGGSVSTLTIQRTQQEDSAVYLCASSFGDRGGRAETQYFGPGTRLLVL.

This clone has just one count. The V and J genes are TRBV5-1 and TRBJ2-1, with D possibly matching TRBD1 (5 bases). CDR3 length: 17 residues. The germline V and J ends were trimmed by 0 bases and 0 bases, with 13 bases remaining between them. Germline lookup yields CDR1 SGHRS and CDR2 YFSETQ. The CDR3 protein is CASSLARAAFSYNEQFF. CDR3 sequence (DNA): TGCGCCAGCAGCTTGGCCAGGGCCGCTTTCTCCTACAATGAGCAGTTCTTC.

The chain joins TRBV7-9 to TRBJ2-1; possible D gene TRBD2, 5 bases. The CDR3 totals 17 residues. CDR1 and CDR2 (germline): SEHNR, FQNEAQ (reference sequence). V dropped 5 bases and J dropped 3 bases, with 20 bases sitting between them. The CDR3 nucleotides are TGTGCCAGCAGCCCCCTATCCGGGGTTGGCCGCTACAATGAGCAGTTCTTC. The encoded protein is CASSPLSGVGRYNEQFF.

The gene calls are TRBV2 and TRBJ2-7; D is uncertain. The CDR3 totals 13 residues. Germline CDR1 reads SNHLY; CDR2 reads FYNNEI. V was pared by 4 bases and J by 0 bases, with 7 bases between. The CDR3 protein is CASSVLPSYEQYF. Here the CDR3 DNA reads TGTGCCAGCAGTGTCCTTCCCTCCTACGAGCAGTACTTC.

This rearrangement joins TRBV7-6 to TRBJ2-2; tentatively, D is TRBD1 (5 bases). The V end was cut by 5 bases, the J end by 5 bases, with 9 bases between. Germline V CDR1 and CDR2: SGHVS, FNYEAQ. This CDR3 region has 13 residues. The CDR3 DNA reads TGTGCCAGCAGCCTCCCAGGGACCGGGGAGCTGTTTTTT. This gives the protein CASSLPGTGELFF.

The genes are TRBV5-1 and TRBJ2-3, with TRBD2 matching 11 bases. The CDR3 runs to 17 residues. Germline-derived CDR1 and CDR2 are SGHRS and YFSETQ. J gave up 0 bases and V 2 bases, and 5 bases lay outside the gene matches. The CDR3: CASSLGTSGPSTDTQYF. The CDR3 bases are TGCGCCAGCAGCTTAGGGACTAGCGGTCCAAGCACAGATACGCAGTATTTT.

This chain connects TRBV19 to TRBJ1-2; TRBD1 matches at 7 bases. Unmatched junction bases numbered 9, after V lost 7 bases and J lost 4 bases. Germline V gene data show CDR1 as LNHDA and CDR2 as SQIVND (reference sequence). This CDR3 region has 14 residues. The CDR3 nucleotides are TGTGCCAGTACCAAAGGGGGCGCCATCTATGGCTACACCTTC. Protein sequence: CASTKGGAIYGYTF.

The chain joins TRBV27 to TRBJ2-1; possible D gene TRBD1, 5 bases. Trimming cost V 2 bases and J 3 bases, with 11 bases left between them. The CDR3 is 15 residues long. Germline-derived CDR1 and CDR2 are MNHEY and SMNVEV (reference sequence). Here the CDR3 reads CASSLVAGFYNEQFF. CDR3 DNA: TGTGCCAGCAGTTTAGTCGCAGGGTTCTACAATGAGCAGTTCTTC.

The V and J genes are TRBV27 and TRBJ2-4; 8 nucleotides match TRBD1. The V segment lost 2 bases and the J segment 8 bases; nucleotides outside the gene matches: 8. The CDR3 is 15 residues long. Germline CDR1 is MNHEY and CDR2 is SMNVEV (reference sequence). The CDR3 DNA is TGTGCCAGCAGTTTAGCAGGGGGCGAGGAAGACATTCAGTACTTC. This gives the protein CASSLAGGEEDIQYF.

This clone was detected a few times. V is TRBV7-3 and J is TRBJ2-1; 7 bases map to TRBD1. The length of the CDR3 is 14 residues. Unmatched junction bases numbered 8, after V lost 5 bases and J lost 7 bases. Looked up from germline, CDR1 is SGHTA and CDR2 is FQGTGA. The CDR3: CASSRGTDRNEQFF. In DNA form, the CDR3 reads TGTGCCAGCAGCCGTGGGACAGACAGGAATGAGCAGTTCTTC.

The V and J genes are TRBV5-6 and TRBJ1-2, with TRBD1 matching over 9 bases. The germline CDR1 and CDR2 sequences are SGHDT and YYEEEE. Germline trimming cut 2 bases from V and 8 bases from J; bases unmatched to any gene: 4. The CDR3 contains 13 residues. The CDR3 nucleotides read TGTGCCAGCAGCTTATACAGGGGGCCCGGCTACACCTTC. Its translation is CASSLYRGPGYTF. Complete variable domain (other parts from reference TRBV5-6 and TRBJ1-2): DAGVTQSPTHLIKTRGQQVTLRCSPKSGHDTVSWYQQALGQGPQFIFQYYEEEERQRGNFPDRFSGHQFPNYSSELNVNALLLGDSALYLCASSLYRGPGYTFGSGTRLTVV.

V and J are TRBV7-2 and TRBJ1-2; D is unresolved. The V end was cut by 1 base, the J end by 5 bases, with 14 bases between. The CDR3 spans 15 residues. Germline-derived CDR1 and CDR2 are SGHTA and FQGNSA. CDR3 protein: CASSLDVTSPYGYTF. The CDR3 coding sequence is TGTGCCAGCAGCTTAGATGTCACAAGTCCGTATGGCTACACCTTC.

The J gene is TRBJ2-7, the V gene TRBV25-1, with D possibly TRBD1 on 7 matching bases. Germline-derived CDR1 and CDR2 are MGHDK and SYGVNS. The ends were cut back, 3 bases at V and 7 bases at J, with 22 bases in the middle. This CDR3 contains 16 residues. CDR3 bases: TGTGCCAGCAGTGAGGACAGGTCCGGCGGGGAGCGGGAGCAGTACTTC. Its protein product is CASSEDRSGGEREQYF.

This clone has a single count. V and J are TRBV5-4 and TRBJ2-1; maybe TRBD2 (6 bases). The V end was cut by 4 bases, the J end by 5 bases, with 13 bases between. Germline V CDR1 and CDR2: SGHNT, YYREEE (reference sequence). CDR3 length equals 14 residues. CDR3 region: CASSPSPGDNEQFF. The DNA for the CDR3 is TGTGCCAGCAGCCCCTCTCCGGGAGACAATGAGCAGTTCTTC.

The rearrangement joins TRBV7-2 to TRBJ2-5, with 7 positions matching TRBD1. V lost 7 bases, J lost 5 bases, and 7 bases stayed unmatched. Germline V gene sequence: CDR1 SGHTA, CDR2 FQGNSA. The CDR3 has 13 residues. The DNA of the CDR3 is TGTGCCAGCACTCCTTTACAGGGGGAGACCCAGTACTTC. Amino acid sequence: CASTPLQGETQYF.

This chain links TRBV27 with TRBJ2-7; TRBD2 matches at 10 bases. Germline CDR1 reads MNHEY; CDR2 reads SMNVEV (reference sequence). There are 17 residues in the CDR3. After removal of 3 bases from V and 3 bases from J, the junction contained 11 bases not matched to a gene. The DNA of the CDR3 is TGTGCCAGCAGTTTGAGACCGGGACTAGCGAAATTCTACGAGCAGTACTTC. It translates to CASSLRPGLAKFYEQYF.

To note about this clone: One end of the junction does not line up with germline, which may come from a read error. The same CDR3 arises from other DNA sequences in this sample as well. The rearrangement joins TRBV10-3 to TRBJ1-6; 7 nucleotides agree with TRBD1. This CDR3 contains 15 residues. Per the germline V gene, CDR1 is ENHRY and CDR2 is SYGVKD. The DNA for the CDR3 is TGTGCCATTAGTGAGAAACAGGGGTGGAATTCACCCCTCCACTTT. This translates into CAISEKQGWNSPLHF.

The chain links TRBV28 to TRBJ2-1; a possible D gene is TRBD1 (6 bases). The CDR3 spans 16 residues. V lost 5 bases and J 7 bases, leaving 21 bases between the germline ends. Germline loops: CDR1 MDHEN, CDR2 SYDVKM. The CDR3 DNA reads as TGTGCCAGCAGTGACCCGGGTCGAAAAAGGGGGAATGAGCAGTTCTTC. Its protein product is CASSDPGRKRGNEQFF. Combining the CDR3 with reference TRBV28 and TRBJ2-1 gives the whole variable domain DVKVTQSSRYLVKRTGEKVFLECVQDMDHENMFWYRQDPGLGLRLIYFSYDVKMKEKGDIPEGYSVSREKKERFSLILESASTNQTSMYLCASSDPGRKRGNEQFFGPGTRLTVL.

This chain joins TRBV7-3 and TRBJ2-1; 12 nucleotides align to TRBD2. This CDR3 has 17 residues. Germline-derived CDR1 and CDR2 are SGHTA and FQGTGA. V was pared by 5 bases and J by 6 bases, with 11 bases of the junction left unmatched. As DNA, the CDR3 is TGTGCCAGCAGCCCAGATCTAGCGGGGGGGCGTCGCAATGAGCAGTTCTTC. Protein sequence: CASSPDLAGGRRNEQFF.

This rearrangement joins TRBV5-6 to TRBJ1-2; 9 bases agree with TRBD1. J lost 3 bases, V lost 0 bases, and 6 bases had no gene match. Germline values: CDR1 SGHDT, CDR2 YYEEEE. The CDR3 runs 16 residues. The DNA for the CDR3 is TGTGCCAGCAGCTTGGACGCCGGGACAGGGTACTATGGCTACACCTTC. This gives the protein CASSLDAGTGYYGYTF.

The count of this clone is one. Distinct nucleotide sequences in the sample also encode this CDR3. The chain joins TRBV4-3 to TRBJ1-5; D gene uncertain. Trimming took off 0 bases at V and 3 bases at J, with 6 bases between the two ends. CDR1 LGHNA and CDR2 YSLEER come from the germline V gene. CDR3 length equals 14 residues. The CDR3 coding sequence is TGCGCCAGCAGCCAAGACAGGTTCAATCAGCCCCAGCATTTT. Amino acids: CASSQDRFNQPQHF.

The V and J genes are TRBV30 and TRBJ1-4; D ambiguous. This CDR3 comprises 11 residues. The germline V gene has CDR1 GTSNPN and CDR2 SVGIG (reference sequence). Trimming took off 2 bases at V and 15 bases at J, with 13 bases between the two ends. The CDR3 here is CAWSPRDTVFF. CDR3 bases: TGTGCCTGGAGTCCCCGGGATACGGTGTTTTTT.